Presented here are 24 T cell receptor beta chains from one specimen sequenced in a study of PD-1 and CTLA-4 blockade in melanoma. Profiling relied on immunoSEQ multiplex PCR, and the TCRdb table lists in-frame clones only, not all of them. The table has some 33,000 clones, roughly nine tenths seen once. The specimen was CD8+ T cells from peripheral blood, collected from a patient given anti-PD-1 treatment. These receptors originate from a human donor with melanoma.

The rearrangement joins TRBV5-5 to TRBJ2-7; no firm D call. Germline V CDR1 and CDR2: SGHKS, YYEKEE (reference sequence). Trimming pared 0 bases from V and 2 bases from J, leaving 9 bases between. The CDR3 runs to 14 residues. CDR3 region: CASSLDSNTYEQYF. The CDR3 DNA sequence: TGTGCCAGCAGCTTGGACAGCAATACCTACGAGCAGTACTTC.

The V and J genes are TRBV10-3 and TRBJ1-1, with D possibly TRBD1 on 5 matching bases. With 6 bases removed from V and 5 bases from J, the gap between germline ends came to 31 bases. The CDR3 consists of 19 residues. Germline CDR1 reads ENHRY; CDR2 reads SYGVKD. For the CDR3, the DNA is TGTGCCATCAGCGCGGACGGTATAACGGGGGGGTCGCGGTGGACTGAAGCTTTCTTT. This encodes CAISADGITGGSRWTEAFF.

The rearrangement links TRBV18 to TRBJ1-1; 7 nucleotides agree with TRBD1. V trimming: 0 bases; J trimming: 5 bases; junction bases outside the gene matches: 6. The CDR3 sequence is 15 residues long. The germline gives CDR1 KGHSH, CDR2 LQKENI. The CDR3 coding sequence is TGTGCCAGCTCACCACCTGAGGGGGCAGGGACTGAAGCTTTCTTT. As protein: CASSPPEGAGTEAFF. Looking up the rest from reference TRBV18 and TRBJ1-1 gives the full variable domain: NAGVMQNPRHLVRRRGQEARLRCSPMKGHSHVYWYRQLPEEGLKFMVYLQKENIIDESGMPKERFSAEFPKEGPSILRIQQVVRGDSAAYFCASSPPEGAGTEAFFGQGTRLTVV.

The CDR3 reads CASSYEEPGSRGETQYF. The CDR3 DNA is TGTGCCAGCAGTTACGAAGAGCCGGGCTCCCGGGGAGAGACCCAGTACTTC. The chain joins TRBV6-2 or TRBV6-3 to TRBJ2-5; D may be TRBD2 (5 bases). CDR3 length equals 17 residues. V shed 2 bases and J shed 4 bases, with 20 bases lying between them. CDR1 and CDR2 (germline): MNHEY, SVGEGT.

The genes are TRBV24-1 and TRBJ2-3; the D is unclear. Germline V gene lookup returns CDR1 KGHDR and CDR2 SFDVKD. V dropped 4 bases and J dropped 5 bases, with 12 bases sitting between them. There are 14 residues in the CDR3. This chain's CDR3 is CATSDPGAEDTQYF. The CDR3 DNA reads TGTGCCACCAGTGACCCGGGCGCTGAAGATACGCAGTATTTT.

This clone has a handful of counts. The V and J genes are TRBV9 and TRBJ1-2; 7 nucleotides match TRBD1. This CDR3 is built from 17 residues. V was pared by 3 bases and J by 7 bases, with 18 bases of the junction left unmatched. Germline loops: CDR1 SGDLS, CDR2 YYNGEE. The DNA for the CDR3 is TGTGCCAGCAGCGGATCCTTGACGACAGGGAAAGGAGTTGGCTACACCTTC. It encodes CASSGSLTTGKGVGYTF. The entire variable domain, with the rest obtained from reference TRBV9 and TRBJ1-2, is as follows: DSGVTQTPKHLITATGQRVTLRCSPRSGDLSVYWYQQSLDQGLQFLIQYYNGEERAKGNILERFSAQQFPDLHSELNLSSLELGDSALYFCASSGSLTTGKGVGYTFGSGTRLTVV.

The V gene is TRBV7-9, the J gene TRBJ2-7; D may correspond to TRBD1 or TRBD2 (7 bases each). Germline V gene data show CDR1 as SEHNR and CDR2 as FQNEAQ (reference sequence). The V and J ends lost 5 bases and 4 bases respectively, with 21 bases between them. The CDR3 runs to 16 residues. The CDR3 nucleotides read TGTGCCAGCAGCCACTCCCAGGGGGGGGCAGGGTACGAGCAGTACTTC. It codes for CASSHSQGGAGYEQYF.

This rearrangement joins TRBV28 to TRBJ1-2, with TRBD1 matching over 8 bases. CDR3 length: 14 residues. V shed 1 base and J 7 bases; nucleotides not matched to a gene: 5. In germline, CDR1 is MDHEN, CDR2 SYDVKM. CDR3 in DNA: TGTGCCAGCAGTTTATCGGACAGGGCTGGTGGCTACACCTTC. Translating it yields CASSLSDRAGGYTF.

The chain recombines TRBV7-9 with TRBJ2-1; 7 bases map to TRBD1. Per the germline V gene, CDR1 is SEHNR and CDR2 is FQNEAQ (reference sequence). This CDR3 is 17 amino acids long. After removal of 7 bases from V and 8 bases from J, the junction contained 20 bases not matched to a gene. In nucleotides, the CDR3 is TGTGCCAGCATCGCTCAAACCGGGACAGTGGGTCCGGATGAGCAGTTCTTC. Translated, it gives CASIAQTGTVGPDEQFF.

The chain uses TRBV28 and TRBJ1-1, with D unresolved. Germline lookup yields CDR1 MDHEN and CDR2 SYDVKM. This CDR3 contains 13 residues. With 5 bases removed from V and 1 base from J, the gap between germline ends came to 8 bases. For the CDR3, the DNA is TGTGCCAGCAGTGGGCCGGGGAACACTGAAGCTTTCTTT. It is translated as CASSGPGNTEAFF. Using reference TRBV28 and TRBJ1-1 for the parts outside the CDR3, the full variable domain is DVKVTQSSRYLVKRTGEKVFLECVQDMDHENMFWYRQDPGLGLRLIYFSYDVKMKEKGDIPEGYSVSREKKERFSLILESASTNQTSMYLCASSGPGNTEAFFGQGTRLTVV.

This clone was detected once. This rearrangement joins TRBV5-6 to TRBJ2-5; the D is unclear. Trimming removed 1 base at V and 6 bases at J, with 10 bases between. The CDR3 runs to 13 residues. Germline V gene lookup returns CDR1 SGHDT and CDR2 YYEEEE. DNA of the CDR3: TGTGCCAGCAGCTTGTGGCCTCCGAAGACCCAGTACTTC. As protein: CASSLWPPKTQYF.

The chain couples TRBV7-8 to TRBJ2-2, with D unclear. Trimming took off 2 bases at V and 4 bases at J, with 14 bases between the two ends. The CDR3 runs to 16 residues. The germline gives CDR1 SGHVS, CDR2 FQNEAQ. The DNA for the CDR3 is TGTGCCAGCAGCTTATATCCAGGATTTGGCACCGGGGAGCTGTTTTTT. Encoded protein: CASSLYPGFGTGELFF.

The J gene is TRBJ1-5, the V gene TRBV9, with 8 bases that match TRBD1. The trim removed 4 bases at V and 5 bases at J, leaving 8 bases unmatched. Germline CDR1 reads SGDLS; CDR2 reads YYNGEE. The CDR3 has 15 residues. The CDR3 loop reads CASSPKATGDQPQHF. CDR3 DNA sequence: TGTGCCAGCAGCCCGAAAGCGACAGGGGATCAGCCCCAGCATTTT.

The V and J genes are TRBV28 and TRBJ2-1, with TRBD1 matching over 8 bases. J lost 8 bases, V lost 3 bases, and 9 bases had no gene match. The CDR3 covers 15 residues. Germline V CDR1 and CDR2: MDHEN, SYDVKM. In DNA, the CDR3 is TGTGCCAGCAGTTTTGGGACAGGCCTTTTCGATGAGCAGTTCTTC. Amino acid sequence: CASSFGTGLFDEQFF.

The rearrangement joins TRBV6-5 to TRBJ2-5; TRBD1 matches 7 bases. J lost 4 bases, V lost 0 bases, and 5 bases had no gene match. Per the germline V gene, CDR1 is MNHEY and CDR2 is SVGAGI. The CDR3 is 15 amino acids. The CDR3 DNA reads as TGTGCCAGCAGTTACTCAACACAGGGGAGAGAGACCCAGTACTTC. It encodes CASSYSTQGRETQYF.

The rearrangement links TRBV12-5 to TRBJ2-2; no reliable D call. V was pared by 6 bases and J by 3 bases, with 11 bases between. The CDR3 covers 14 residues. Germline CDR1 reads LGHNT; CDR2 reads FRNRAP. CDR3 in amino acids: CASGLGLYTGELFF. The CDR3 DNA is TGTGCTAGTGGCCTGGGCCTGTACACCGGGGAGCTGTTTTTT.

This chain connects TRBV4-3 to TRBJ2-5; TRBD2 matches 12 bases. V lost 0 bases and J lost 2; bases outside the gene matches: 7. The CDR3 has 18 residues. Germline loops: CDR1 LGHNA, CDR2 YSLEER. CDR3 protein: CASSQDFGTSGLQETQYF. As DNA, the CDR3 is TGCGCCAGCAGCCAAGATTTCGGGACTAGCGGGTTACAAGAGACCCAGTACTTC.

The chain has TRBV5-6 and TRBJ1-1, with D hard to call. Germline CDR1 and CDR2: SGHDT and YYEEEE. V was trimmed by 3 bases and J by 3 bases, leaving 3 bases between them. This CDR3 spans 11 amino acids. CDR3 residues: CASSWDTEAFF. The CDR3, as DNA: TGTGCCAGCAGCTGGGACACTGAAGCTTTCTTT.

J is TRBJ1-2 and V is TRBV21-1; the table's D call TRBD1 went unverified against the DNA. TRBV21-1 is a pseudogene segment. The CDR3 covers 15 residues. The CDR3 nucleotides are TGTGCCAGCAGCAAAGGGGAACAGGGTCGATATGGCTACACCTTC. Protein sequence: CASSKGEQGRYGYTF.

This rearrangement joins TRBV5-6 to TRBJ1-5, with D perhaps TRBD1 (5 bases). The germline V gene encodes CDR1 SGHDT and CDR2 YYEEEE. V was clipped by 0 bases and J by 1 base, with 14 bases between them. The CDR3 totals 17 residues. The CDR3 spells CASSLGPRGTSNQPQHF. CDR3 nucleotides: TGTGCCAGCAGCTTGGGTCCCCGGGGGACGAGCAATCAGCCCCAGCATTTT.

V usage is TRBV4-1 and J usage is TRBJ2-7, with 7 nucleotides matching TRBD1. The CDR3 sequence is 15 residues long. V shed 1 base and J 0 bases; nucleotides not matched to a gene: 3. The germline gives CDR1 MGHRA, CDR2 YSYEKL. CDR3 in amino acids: CASSQAGTASYEQYF. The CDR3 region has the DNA TGCGCCAGCAGCCAAGCCGGGACAGCCTCCTACGAGCAGTACTTC.

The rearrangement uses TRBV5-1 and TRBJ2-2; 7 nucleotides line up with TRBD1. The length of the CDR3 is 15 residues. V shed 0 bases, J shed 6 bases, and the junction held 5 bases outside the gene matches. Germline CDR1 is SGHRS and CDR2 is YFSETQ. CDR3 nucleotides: TGCGCCAGCAGCTTGGCGCAGGGGGTCCCCGGGGAGCTGTTTTTT. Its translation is CASSLAQGVPGELFF.

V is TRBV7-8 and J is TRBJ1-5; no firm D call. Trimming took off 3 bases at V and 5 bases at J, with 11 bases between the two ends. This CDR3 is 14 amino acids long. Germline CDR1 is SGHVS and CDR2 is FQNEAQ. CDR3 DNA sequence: TGTGCCAGCAGCTTCTTACCCCCTGATCAGCCCCAGCATTTT. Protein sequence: CASSFLPPDQPQHF.

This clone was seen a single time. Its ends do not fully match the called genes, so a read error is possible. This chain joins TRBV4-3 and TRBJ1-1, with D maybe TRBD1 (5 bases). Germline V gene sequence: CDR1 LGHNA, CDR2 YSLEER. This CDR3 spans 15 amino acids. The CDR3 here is CASRQGEGRNTEAFF. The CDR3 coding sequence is TGCGCCAGCAGACAAGGGGAAGGGAGGAACACTGAAGCTTTCTTT.